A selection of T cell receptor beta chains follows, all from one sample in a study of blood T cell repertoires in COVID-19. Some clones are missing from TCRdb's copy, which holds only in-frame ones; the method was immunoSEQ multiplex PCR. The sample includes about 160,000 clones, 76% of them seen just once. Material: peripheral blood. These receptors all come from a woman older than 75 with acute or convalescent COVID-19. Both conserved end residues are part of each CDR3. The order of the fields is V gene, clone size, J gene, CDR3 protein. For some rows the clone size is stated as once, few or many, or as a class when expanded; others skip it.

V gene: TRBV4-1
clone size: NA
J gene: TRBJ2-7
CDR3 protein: CASSQEWAGRSEQYF

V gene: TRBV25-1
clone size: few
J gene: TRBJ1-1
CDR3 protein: CASSDFGTGNTEAFF

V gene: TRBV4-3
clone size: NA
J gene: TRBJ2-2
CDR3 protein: CASSQDSVGDRGDTGELFF

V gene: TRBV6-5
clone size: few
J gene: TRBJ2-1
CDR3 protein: CASTGQGSYNEQFF

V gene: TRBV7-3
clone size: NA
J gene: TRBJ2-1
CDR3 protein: CASRYGVGNEQFF

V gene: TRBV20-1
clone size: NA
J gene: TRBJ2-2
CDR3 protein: CSASSGSGGTGELFF

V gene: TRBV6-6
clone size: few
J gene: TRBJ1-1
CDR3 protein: CASSHTRDREWLTEAFF

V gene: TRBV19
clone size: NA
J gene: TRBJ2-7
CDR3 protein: CASSQFPIMGTSGVPYEQYF

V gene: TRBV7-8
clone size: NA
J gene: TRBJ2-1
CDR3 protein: CASSLTGTSGRISYNEQFF

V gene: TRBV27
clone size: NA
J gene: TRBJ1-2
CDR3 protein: CASSSARNQHYGYTF

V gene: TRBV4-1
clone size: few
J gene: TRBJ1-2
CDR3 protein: CASSQGFSGGNYGYTF

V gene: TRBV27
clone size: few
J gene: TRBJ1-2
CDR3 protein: CASSATRYYGYTF

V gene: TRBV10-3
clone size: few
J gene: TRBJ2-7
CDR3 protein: CAISDGGRGEQYF

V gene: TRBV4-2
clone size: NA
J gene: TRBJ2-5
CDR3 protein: CASSQDPQGLAGETQYF

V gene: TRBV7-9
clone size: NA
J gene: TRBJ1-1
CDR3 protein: CASSFIGDMAFF

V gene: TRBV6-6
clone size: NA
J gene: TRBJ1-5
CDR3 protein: CAGRQGGSNQPQHF

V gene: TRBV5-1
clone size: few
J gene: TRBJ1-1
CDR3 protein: CASSSQGLEAFF

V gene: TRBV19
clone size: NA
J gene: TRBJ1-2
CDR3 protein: CASSITAQPGSAGYTF

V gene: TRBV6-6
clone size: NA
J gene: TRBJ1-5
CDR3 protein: CATATDFQPQHF

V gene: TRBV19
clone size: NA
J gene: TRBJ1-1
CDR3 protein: CATLTGMNTEAFF

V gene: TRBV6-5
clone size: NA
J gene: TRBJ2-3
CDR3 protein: CASSLTSGGVSTQYF

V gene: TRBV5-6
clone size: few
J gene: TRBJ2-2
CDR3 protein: CASSPGSTGTGELFF

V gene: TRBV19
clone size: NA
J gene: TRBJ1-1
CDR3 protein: CASRDRRGVGNTEAFF

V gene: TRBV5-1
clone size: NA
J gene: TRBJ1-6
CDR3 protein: CASSLAGTTYSPLHF

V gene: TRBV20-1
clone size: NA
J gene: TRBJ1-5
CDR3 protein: CSASEPYSNQPQHF

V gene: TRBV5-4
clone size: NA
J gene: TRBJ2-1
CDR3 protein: CASSQPPRQGVGEQFF

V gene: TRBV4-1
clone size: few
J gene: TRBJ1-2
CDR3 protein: CASSQGPPSGGDYGYTF

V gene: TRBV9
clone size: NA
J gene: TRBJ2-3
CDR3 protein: CASSVDAGGPTDTQYF

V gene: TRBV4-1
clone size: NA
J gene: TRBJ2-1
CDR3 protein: CASSQEPGHEYNEQFF

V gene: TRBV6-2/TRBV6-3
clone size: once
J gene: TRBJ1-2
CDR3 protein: CASSYSGQGGIVNYGYTF

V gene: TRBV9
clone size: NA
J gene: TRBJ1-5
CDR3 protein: CASSPSDRAFNQPQHF

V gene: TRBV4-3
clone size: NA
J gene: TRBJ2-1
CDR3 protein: CASSQERLAGGKDEQFF

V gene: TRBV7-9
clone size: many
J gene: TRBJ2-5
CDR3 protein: CASSFPRDRGQETQYF

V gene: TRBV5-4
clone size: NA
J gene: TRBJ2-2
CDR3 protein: CASSDRPKGTSNTGELFF

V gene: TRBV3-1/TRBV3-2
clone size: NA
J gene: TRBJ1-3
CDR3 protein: CASSHGGTDGNTIYF

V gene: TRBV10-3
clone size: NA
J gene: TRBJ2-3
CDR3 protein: CAIRGGQEGGDTQYF

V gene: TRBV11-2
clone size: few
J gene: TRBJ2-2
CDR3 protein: CASSLTAGNTGELFF

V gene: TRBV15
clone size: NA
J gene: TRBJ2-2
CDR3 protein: CATSRDQASGELFF

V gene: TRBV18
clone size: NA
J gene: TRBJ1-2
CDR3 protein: CASSPQDSQYYGYTF

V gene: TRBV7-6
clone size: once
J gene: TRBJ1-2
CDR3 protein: CASSLEPGEENYGYTF

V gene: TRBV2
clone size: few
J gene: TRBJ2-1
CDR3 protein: CASSLDRGTKFF

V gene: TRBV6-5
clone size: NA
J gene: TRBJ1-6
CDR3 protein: CASLRGDSYNSPLHF

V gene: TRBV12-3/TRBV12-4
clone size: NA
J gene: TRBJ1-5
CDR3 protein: CASSFRTNQPQHF